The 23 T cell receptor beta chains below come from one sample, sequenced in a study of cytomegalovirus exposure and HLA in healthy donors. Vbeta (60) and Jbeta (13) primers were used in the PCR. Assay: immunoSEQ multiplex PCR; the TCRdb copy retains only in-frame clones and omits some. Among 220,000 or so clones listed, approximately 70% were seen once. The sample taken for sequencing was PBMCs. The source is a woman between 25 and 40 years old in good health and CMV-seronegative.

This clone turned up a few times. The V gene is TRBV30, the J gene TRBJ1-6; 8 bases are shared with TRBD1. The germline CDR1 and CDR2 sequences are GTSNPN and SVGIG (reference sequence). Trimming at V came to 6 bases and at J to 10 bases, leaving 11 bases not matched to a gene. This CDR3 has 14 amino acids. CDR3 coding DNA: TGTGCCTGCGCCGTGAGGACAGGGTTCTCACCCCTCCACTTT. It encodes CACAVRTGFSPLHF.

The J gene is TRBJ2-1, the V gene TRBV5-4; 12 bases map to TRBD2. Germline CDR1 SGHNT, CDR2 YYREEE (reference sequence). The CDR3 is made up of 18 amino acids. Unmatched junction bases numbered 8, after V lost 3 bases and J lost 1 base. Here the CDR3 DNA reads TGTGCCAGCAGCTCGGGACTAGCGGGTAAACAGTCCTACAATGAGCAGTTCTTC. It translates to CASSSGLAGKQSYNEQFF.

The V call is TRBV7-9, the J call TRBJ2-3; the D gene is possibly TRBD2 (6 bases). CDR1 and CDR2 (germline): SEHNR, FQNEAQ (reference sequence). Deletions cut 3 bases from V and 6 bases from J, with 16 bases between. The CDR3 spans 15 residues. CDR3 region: CASSFFTGGEDTQYF. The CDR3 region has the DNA TGTGCCAGCAGCTTTTTTACCGGAGGGGAGGATACGCAGTATTTT.

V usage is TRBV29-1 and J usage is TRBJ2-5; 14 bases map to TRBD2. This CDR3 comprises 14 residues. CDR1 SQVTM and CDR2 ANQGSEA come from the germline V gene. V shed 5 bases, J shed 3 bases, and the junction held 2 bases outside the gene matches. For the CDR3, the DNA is TGCAGCGTTTCGGGACTAGCGGGGGAAGAGACCCAGTACTTC. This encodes CSVSGLAGEETQYF.

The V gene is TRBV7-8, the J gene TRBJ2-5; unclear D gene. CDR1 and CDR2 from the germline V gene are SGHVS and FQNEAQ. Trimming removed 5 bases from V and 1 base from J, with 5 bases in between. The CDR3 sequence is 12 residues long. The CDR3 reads CASSRSQETQYF. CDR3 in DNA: TGTGCCAGCAGCCGTTCCCAAGAGACCCAGTACTTC.

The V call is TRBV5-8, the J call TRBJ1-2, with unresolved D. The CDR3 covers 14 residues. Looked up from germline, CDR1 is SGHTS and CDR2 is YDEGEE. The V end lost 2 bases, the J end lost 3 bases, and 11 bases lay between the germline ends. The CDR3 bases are TGTGCCAGCAGCTTACCACGGGAGGACTATGGCTACACCTTC. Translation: CASSLPREDYGYTF.

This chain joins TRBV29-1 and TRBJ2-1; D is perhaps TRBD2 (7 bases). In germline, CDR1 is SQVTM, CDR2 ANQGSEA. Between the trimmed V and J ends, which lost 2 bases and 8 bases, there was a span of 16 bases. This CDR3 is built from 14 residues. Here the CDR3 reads CSVELGASGDEQFF. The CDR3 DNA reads TGCAGCGTTGAATTGGGGGCTAGCGGAGATGAGCAGTTCTTC.

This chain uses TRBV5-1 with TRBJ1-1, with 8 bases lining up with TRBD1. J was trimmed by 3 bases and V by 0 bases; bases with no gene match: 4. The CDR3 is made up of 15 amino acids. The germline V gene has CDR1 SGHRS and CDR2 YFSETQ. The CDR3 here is CASSLALQGDTEAFF. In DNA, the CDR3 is TGCGCCAGCAGCTTGGCCCTACAGGGGGACACTGAAGCTTTCTTT.

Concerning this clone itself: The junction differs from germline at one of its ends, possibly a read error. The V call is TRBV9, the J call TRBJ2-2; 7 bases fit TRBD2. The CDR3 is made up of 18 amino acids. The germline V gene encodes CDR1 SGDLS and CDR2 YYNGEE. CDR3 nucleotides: TGTGCCATCAGCGTAGAAGACCTTGCGGGAGTACGGACCGGGGAGCTGTTTTTT. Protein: CAISVEDLAGVRTGELFF. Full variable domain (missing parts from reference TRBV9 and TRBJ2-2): DSGVTQTPKHLITATGQRVTLRCSPRSGDLSVYWYQQSLDQGLQFLIQYYNGEERAKGNILERFSAQQFPDLHSELNLSSLELGDSALYFCAISVEDLAGVRTGELFFGEGSRLTVL.

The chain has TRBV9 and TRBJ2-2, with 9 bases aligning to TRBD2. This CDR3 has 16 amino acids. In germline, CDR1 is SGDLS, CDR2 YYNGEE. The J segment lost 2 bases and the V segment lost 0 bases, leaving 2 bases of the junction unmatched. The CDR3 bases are TGTGCCAGCAGCGTAGGACTAGCGGTAAACACCGGGGAGCTGTTTTTT. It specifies CASSVGLAVNTGELFF.

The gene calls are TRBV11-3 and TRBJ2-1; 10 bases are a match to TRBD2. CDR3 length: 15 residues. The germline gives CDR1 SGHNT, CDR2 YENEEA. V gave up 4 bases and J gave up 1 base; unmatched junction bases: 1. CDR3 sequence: CASSSSGGSYNEQFF. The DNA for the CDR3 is TGTGCCAGCAGCTCTAGCGGGGGATCCTACAATGAGCAGTTCTTC. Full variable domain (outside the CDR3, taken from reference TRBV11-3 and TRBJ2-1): EAGVVQSPRYKIIEKKQPVAFWCNPISGHNTLYWYLQNLGQGPELLIRYENEEAVDDSQLPKDRFSAERLKGVDSTLKIQPAELGDSAVYLCASSSSGGSYNEQFFGPGTRLTVL.

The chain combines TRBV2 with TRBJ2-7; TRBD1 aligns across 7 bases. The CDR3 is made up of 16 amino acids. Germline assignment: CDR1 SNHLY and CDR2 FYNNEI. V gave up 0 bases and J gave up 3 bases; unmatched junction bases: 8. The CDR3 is CASSEALWDSYYEQYF. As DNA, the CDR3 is TGTGCCAGCAGTGAAGCGCTTTGGGACAGCTACTACGAGCAGTACTTC.

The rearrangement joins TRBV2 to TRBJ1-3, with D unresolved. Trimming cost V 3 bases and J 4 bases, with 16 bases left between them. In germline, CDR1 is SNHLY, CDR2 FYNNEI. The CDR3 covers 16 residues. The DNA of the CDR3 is TGTGCCAGCAGTGATCGTGATACATCTTCAGGAAACACCATATATTTT. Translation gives CASSDRDTSSGNTIYF.

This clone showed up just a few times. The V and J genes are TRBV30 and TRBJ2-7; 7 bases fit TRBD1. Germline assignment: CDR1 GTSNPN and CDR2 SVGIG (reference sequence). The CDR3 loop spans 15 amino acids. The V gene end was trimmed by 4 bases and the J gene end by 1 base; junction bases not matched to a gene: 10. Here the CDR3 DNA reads TGTGCCTGGACTACTGCCCCAGGGGGATCCTACGAGCAGTACTTC. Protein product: CAWTTAPGGSYEQYF. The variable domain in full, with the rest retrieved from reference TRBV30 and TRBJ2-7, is SQTIHQWPATLVQPVGSPLSLECTVEGTSNPNLYWYRQAAGRGLQLLFYSVGIGQISSEVPQNLSASRPQDRQFILSSKKLLLSDSGFYLCAWTTAPGGSYEQYFGPGTRLTVT.

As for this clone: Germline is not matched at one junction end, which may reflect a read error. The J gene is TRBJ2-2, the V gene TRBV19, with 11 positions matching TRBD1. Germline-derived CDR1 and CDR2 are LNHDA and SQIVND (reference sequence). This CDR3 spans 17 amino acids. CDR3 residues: CVSSIEGQGAWTGELFF. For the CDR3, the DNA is TGTGTCAGTAGTATAGAAGGACAGGGGGCATGGACCGGGGAGCTGTTTTTT.

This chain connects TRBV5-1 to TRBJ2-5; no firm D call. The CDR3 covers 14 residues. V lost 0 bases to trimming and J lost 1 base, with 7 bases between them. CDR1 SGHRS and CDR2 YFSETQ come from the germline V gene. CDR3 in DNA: TGCGCCAGCAGCTTGGCCCATAGCCAAGAGACCCAGTACTTC. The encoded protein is CASSLAHSQETQYF.

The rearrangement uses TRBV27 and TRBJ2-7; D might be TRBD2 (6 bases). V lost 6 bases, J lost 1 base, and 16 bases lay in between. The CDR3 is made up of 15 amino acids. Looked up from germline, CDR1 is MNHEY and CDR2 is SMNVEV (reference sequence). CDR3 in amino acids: CASSPTPEGSYEQYF. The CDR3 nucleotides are TGTGCCAGCAGCCCCACCCCGGAGGGTTCCTACGAGCAGTACTTC.

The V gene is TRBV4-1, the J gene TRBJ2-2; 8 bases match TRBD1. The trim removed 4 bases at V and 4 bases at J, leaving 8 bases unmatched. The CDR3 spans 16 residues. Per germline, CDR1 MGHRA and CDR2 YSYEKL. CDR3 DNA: TGCGCCAGCAGCCTCGCAGGGGGCGAGAGCACCGGGGAGCTGTTTTTT. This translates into CASSLAGGESTGELFF.

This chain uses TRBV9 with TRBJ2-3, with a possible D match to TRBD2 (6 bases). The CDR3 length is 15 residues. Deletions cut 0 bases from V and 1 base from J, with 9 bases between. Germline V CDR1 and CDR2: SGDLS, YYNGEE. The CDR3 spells CASSVAGVGTDTQYF. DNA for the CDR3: TGTGCCAGCAGCGTAGCGGGAGTCGGCACAGATACGCAGTATTTT.

CDR3 region: CASRGDSGELFF. The CDR3 DNA reads TGTGCCAGCAGGGGGGACTCAGGGGAGCTGTTTTTT. The chain is built from TRBV6-1 and TRBJ2-2; weak D call: TRBD2 (6 bases). The CDR3 loop spans 12 amino acids. Germline CDR1 and CDR2: MNHNS and SASEGT. The V end was cut by 6 bases, the J end by 8 bases, with 10 bases between.

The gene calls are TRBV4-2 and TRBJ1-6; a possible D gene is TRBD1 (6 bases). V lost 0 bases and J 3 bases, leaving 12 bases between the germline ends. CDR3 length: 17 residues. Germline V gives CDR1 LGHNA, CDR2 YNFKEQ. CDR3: CASSQEYETGYNSPLHF. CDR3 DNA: TGTGCCAGCAGCCAAGAATATGAGACAGGCTATAATTCACCCCTCCACTTT.

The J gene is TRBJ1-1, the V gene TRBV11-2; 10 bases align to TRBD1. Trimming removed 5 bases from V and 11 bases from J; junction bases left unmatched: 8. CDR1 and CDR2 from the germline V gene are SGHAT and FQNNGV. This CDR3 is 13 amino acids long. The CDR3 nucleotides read TGTGCCAGCAGCCCCAAGGGACAGGGGAGCGCTTTCTTT. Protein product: CASSPKGQGSAFF.

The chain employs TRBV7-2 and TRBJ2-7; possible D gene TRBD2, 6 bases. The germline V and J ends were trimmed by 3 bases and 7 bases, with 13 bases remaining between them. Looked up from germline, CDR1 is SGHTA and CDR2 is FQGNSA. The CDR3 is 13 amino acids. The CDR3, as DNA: TGTGCCAGCAGCTTGGATGGAGGGAGTGAGCAGTACTTC. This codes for CASSLDGGSEQYF. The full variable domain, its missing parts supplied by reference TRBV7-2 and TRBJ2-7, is GAGVSQSPSNKVTEKGKDVELRCDPISGHTALYWYRQSLGQGLEFLIYFQGNSAPDKSGLPSDRFSAERTGGSVSTLTIQRTQQEDSAVYLCASSLDGGSEQYFGPGTRLTVT.